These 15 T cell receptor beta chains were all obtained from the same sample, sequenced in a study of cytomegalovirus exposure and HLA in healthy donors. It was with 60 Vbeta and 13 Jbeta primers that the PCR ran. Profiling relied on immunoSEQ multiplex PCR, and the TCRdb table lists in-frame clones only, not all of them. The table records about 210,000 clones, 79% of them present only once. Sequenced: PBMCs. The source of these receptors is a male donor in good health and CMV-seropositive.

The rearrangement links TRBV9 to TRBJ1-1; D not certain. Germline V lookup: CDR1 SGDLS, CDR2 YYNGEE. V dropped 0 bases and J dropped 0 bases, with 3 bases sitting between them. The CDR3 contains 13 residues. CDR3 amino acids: CASSVVVNTEAFF. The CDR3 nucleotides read TGTGCCAGCAGCGTAGTAGTGAACACTGAAGCTTTCTTT. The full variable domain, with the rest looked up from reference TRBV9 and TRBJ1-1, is DSGVTQTPKHLITATGQRVTLRCSPRSGDLSVYWYQQSLDQGLQFLIQYYNGEERAKGNILERFSAQQFPDLHSELNLSSLELGDSALYFCASSVVVNTEAFFGQGTRLTVV.

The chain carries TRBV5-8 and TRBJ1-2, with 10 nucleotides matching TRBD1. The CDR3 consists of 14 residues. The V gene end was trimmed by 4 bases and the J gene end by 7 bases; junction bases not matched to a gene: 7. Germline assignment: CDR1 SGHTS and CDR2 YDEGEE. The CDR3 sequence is CASSPGTGAPGYTF. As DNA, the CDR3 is TGTGCCAGCAGCCCTGGGACAGGGGCTCCTGGCTACACCTTC.

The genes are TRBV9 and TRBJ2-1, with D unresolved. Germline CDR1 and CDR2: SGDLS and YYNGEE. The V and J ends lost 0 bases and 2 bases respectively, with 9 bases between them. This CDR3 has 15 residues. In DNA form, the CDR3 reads TGTGCCAGCAGCGTAGGCGTTTCGACCTACAATGAGCAGTTCTTC. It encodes CASSVGVSTYNEQFF.

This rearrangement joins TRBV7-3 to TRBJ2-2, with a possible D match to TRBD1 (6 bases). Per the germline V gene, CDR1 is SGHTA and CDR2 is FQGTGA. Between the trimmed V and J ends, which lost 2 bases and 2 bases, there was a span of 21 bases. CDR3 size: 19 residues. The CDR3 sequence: CASSLQPYNRVPNTGELFF. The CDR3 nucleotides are TGTGCCAGCAGCTTACAACCCTATAACAGGGTGCCCAACACCGGGGAGCTGTTTTTT.

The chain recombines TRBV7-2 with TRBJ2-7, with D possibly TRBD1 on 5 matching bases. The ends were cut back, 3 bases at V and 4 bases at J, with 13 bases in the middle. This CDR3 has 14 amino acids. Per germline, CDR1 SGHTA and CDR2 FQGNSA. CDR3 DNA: TGTGCCAGCAGCTTTCTGCAGGGATCGTACGAGCAGTACTTC. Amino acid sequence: CASSFLQGSYEQYF.

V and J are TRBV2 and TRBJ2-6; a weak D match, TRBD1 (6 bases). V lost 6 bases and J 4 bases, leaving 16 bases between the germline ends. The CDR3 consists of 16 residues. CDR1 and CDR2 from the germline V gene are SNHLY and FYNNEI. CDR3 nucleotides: TGTGCCAGCAGCGACCTTACAGGGCAGGGGGCCAACGTCCTGACTTTC. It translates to CASSDLTGQGANVLTF.

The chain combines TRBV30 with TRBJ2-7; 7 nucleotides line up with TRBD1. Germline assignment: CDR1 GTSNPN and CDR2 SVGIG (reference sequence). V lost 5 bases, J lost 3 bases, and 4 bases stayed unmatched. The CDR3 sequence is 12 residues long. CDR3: CAWGQELYEQYF. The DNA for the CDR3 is TGTGCCTGGGGACAGGAACTCTACGAGCAGTACTTC.

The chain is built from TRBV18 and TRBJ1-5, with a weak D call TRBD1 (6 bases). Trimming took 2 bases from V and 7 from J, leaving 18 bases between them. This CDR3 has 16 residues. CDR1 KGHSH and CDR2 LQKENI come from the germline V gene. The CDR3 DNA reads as TGTGCCAGCTCACCAAATAGACAGGCCTCAAGCCAGCCCCAGCATTTT. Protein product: CASSPNRQASSQPQHF.

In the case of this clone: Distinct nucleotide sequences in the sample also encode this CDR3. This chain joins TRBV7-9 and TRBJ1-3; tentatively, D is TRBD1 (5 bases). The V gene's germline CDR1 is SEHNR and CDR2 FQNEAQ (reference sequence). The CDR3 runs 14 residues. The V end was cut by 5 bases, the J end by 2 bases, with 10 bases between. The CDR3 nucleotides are TGTGCCAGCAGCCCGGGGGGAGCTGGAAACACCATATATTTT. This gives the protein CASSPGGAGNTIYF.

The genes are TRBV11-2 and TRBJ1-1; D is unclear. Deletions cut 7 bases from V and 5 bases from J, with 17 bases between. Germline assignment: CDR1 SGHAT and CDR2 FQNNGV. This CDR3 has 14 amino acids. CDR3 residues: CASMVAGIRTEAFF. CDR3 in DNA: TGTGCCAGCATGGTGGCCGGGATTAGGACTGAAGCTTTCTTT.

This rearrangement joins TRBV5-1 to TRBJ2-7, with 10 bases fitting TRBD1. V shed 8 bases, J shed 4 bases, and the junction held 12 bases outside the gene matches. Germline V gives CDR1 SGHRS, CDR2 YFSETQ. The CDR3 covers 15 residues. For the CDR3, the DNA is TGCGCCAGTCAACTGGGACAGGGGTTTAAGTACGAGCAGTACTTC. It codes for CASQLGQGFKYEQYF.

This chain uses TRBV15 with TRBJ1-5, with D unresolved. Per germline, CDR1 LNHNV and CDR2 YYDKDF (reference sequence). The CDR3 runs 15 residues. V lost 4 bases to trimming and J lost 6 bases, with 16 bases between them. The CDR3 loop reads CATSKNMAARQPQHF. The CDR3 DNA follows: TGTGCCACCAGCAAGAACATGGCCGCTCGTCAGCCCCAGCATTTT.

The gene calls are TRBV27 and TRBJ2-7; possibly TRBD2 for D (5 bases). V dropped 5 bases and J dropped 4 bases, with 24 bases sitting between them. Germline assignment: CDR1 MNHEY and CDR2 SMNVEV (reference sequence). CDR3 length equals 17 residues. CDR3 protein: CASSRAETGSYAYEQYF. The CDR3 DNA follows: TGTGCCAGCAGTAGGGCGGAGACGGGGTCTTATGCTTACGAGCAGTACTTC.

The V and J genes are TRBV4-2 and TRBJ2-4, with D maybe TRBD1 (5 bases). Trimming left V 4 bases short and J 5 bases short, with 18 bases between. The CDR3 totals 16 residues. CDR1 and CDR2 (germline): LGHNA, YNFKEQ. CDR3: CASSPDGPRQQNIQYF. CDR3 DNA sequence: TGTGCCAGCAGCCCAGATGGGCCCAGACAGCAAAACATTCAGTACTTC.

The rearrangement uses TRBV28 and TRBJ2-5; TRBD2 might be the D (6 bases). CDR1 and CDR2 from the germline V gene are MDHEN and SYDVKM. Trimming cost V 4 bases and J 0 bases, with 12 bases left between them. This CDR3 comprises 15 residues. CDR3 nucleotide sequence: TGTGCCAGCAGTTCCGGAGGGCAGAACCAAGAGACCCAGTACTTC. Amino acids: CASSSGGQNQETQYF.